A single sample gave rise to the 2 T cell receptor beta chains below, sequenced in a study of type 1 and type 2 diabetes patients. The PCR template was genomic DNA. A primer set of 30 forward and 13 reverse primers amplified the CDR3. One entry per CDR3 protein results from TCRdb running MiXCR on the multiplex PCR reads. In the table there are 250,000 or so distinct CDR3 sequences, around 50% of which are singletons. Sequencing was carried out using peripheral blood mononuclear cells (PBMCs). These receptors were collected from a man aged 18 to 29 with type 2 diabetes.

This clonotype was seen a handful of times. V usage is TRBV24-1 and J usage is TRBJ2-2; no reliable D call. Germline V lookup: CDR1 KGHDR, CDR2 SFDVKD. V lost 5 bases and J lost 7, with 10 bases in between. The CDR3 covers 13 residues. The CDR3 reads CATSGIGDGELFF. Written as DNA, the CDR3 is TGTGCCACCAGTGGAATAGGAGACGGGGAGCTGTTTTTT.

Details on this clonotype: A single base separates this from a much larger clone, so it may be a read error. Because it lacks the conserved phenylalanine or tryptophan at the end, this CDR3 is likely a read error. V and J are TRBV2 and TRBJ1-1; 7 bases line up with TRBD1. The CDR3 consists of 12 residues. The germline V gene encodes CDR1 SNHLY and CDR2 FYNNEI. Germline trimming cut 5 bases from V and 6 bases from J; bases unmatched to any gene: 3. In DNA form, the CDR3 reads TGTGCCAGCAGTCCCGACAGGGCTGAAGCTTTCCTT. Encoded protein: CASSPDRAEAFL.